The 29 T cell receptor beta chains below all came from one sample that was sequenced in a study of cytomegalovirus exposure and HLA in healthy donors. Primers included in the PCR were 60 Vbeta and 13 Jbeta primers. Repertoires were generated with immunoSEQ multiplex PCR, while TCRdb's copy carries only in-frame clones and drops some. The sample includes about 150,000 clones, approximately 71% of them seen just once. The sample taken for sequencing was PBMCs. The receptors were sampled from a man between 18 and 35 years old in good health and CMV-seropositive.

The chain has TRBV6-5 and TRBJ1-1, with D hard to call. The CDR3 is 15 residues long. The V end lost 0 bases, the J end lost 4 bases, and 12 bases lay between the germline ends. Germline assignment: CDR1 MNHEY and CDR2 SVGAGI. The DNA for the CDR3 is TGTGCCAGCAGTTACTCCCCAACGTTAGTCACTGAAGCTTTCTTT. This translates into CASSYSPTLVTEAFF.

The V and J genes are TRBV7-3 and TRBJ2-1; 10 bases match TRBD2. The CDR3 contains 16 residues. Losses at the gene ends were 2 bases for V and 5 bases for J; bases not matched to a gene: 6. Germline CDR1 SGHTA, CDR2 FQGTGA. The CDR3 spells CASSLARGLADNEQFF. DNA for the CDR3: TGTGCCAGCAGCTTAGCCAGAGGACTAGCGGACAATGAGCAGTTCTTC.

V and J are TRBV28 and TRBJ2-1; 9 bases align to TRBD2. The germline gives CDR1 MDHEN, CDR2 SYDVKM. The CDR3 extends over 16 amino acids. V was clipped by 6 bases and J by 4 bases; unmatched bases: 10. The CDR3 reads CASRPALAGLYNEQFF. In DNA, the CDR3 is TGTGCCAGCAGACCCGCCCTAGCGGGACTTTACAATGAGCAGTTCTTC.

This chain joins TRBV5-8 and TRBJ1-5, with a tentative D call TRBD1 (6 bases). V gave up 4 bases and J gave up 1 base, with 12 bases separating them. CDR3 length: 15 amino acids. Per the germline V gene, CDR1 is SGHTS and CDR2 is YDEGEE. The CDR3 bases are TGTGCCAGCAGCGTGCAGGGGTACAGCAATCAGCCCCAGCATTTT. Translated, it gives CASSVQGYSNQPQHF.

This CDR3 is CASSLGRNSPLHF. The CDR3, as DNA: TGTGCCAGCAGTTTAGGGAGGAATTCACCCCTCCACTTT. The chain uses TRBV28 and TRBJ1-6; D is ambiguous. CDR1 is MDHEN and CDR2 is SYDVKM in the germline V gene. The CDR3 extends over 13 amino acids. V lost 2 bases and J lost 7, with 6 bases in between.

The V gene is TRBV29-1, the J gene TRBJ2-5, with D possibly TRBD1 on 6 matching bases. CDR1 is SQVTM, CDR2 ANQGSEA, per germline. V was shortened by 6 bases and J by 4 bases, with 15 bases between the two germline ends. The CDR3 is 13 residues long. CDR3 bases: TGCAGCGTCGATGTACAGGGACCAGAGACCCAGTACTTC. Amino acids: CSVDVQGPETQYF. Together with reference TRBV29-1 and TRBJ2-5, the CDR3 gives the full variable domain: SAVISQKPSRDICQRGTSLTIQCQVDSQVTMMFWYRQQPGQSLTLIATANQGSEATYESGFVIDKFPISRPNLTFSTLTVSNMSPEDSSIYLCSVDVQGPETQYFGPGTRLLVL.

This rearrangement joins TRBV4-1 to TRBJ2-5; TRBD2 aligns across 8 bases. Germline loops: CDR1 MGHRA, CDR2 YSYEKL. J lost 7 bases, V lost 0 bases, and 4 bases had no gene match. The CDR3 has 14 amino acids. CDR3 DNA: TGCGCCAGCAGCCAAGAGGCCGGGAGGGTGACCCAGTACTTC. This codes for CASSQEAGRVTQYF.

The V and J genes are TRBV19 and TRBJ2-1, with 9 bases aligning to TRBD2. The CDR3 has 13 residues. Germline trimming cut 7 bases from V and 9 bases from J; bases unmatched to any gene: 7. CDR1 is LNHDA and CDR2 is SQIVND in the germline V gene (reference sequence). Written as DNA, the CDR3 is TGTGCCAGTAATGAGCGGGAGGTTAGTGAGCAGTTCTTC. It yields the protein CASNEREVSEQFF.

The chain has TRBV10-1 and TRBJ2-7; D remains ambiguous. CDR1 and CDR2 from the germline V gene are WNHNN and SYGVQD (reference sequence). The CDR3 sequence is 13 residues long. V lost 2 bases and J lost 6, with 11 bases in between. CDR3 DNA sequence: TGCGCCAGCAGTGAGCACGCGGCTAGCGAGCAGTACTTC. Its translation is CASSEHAASEQYF.

The CDR3, as DNA: TGTGCCAGCAGTGAACCCGTTCGCGGGAGGGGAAAATACGAGCAGTACTTC. Translated: CASSEPVRGRGKYEQYF. The chain has TRBV2 and TRBJ2-7; the match to TRBD2 covers 9 bases. V was clipped by 2 bases and J by 4 bases; unmatched bases: 12. The CDR3 loop spans 17 amino acids. CDR1 and CDR2 from the germline V gene are SNHLY and FYNNEI.

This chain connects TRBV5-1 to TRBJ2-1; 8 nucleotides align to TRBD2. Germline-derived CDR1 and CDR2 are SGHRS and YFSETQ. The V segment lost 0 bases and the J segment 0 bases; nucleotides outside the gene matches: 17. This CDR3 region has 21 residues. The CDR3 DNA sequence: TGCGCCAGCAGCTTGGTTCTTTCCGTGACTAGCGTTCTGAGCTCCTACAATGAGCAGTTCTTC. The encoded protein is CASSLVLSVTSVLSSYNEQFF.

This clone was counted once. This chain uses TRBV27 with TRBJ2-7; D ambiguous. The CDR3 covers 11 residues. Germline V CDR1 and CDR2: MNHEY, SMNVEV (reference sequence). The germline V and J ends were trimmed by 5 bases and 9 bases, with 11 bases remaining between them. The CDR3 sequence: CASSHILMQYF. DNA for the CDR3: TGTGCCAGCAGTCATATACTGATGCAGTACTTC.

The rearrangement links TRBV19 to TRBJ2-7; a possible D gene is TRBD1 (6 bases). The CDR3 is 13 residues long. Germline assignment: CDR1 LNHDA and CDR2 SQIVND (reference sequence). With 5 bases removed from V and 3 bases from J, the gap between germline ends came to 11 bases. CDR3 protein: CASSGGSYYEQYF. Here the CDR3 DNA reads TGTGCCAGTAGTGGGGGCAGTTACTACGAGCAGTACTTC.

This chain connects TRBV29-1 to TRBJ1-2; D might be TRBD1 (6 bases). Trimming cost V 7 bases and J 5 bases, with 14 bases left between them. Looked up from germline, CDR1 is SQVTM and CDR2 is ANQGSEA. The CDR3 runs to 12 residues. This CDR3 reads CSAPTGMYGYTF. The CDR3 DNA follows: TGCAGCGCCCCAACAGGGATGTATGGCTACACCTTC.

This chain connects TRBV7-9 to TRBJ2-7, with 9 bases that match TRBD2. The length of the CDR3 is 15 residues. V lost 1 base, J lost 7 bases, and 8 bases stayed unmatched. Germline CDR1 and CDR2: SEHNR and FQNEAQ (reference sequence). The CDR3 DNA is TGTGCCAGCAGCTTAGAGGGCGGGAGGGCGTCTGAGCAGTACTTC. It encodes CASSLEGGRASEQYF.

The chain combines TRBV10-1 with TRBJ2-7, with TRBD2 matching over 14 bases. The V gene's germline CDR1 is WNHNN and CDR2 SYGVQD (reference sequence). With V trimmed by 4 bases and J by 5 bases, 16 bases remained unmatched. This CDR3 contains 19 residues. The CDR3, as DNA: TGCGCCAGCAGTGGACCGTACGCCGGGACTAGCGGGAGTGCCGACGAGCAGTACTTC. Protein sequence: CASSGPYAGTSGSADEQYF.

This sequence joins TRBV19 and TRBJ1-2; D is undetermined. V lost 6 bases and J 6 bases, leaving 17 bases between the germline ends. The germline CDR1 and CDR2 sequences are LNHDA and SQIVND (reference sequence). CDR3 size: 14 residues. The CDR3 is CASSPRTSQNGYTF. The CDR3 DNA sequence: TGTGCCAGTAGCCCCCGGACTTCTCAAAATGGCTACACCTTC.

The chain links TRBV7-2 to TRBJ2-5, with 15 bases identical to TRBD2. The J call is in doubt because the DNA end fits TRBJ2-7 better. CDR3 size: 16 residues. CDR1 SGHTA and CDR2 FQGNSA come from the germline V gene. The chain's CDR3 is CASSYRTSGRGNEQYF. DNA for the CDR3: TGTGCCAGCAGCTACCGGACTAGCGGGAGGGGTAACGAGCAGTACTTC.

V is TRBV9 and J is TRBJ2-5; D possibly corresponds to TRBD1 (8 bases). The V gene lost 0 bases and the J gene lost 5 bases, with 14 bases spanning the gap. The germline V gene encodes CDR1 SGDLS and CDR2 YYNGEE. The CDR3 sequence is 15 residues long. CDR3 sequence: CASSVETGEGETQYF. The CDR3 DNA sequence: TGTGCCAGCAGCGTAGAGACAGGGGAGGGGGAGACCCAGTACTTC.

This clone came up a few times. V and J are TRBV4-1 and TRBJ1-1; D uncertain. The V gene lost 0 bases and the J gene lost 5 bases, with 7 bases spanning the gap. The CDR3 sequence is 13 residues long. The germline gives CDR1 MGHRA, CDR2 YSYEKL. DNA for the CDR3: TGCGCCAGCAGCCAAGAAGAGGGTACTGAAGCTTTCTTT. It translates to CASSQEEGTEAFF.

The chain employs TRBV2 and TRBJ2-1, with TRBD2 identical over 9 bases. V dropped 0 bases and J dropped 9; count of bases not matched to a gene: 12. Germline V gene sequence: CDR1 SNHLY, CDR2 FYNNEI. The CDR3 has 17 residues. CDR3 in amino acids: CASSEAVRSGSISEQFF. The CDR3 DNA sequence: TGTGCCAGCAGTGAAGCAGTCCGTAGCGGGAGTATAAGTGAGCAGTTCTTC.

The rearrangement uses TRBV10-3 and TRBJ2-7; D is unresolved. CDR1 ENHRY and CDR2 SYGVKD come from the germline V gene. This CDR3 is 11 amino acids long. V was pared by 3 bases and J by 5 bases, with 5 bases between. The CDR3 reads CAISDSHEQYF. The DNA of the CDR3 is TGTGCCATCAGTGATAGCCACGAGCAGTACTTC.

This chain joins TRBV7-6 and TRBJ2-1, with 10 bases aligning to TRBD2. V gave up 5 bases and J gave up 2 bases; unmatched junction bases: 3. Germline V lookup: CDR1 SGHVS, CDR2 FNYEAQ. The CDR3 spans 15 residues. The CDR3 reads CASSLSGRAYNEQFF. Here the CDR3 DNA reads TGTGCCAGCAGCCTCAGCGGGAGGGCCTACAATGAGCAGTTCTTC.

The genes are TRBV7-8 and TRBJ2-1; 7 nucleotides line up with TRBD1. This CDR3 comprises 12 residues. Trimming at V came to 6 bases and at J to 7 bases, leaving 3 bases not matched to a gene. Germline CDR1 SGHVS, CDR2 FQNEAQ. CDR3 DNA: TGTGCCAGCAGTCAGGGGGTTAATGAGCAGTTCTTC. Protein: CASSQGVNEQFF.

CDR3 amino acids: CASRTQGQGYEQYF. CDR3 nucleotide sequence: TGTGCCAGCAGGACCCAAGGACAAGGTTACGAGCAGTACTTC. This chain uses TRBV13 with TRBJ2-7; D is possibly TRBD1 (5 bases). Germline V lookup: CDR1 PRHDT, CDR2 FYEKMQ (reference sequence). The CDR3 runs 14 residues. V was cut by 6 bases and J by 4 bases, with 16 bases left in between.

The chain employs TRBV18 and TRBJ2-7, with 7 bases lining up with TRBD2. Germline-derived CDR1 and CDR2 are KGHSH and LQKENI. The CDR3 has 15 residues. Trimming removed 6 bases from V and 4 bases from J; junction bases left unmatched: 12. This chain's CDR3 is CASSDFASGLYEQYF. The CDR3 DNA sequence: TGTGCCAGCTCCGACTTTGCTAGCGGCCTATACGAGCAGTACTTC.

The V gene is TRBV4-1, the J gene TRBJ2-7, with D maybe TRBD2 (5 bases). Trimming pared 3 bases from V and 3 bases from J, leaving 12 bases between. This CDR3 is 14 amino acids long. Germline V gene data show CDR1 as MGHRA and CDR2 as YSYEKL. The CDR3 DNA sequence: TGCGCCAGCAGCCAGGCCCGGGGAGACTACGAGCAGTACTTC. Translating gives CASSQARGDYEQYF.

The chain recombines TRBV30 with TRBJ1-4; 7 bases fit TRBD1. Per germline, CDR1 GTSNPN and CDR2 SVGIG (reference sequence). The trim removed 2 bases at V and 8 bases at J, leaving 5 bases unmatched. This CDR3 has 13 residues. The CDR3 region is CAWSSQGREKLFF. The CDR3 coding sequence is TGTGCCTGGAGTTCACAGGGGAGGGAAAAACTGTTTTTT.

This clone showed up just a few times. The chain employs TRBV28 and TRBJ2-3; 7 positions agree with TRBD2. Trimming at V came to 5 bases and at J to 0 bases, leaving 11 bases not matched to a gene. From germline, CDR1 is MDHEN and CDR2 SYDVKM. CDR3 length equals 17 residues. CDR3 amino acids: CASSPQTWTRSTDTQYF. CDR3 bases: TGTGCCAGCAGTCCCCAGACTTGGACTAGAAGCACAGATACGCAGTATTTT.